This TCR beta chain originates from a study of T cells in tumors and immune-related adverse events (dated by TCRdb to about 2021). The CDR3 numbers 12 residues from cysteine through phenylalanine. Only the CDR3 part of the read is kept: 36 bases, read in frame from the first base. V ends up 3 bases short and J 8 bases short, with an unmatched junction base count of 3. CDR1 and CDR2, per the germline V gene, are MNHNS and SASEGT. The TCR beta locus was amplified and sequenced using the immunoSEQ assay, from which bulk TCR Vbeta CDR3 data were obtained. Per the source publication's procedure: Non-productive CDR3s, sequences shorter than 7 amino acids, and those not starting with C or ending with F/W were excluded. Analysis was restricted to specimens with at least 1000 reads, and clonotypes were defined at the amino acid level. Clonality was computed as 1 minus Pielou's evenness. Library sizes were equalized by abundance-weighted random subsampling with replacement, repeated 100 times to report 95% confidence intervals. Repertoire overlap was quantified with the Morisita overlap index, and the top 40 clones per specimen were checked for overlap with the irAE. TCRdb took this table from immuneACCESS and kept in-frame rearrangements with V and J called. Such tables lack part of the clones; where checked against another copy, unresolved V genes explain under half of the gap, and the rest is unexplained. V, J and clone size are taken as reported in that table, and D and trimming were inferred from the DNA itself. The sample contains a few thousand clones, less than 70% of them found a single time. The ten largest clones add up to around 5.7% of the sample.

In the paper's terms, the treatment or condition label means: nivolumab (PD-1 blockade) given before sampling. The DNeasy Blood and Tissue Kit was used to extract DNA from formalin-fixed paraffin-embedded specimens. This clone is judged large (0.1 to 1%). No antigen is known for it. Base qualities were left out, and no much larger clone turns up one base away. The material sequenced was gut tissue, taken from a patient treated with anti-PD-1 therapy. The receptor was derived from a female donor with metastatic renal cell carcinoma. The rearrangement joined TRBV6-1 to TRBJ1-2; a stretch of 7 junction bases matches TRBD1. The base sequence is TGTGCCAGCAGTGAGACAGGGCGGGGCTACACCTTC. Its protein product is CASSETGRGYTF.